Listed below are T cell receptor beta chains from one sample, sequenced in a study of blood T cell repertoires in COVID-19. TCRdb's table, derived via immunoSEQ multiplex PCR, lists solely in-frame clones and lacks some. The table records a few hundred thousand clones, around 92% of them present only once. Sequenced: PBMCs or T cells enriched from blood (not recorded which). The receptors were gathered from a woman in her 30s who had recovered from COVID-19. Each CDR3 is given without its conserved first and last residue.

TRBJ1-6	TRBV10-3	AISETQGFVSALH
TRBJ2-1	TRBV28	ASITISGGRNSEQF
TRBJ2-1	TRBV29-1	SANGQGVTNEQF
TRBJ1-2	TRBV6-5	ASSYTGQDYGYT
TRBJ1-5	TRBV7-8	ASSLTLRGGIQPQH
TRBJ2-7	TRBV5-1	ASRSRYEQY
TRBJ1-2	TRBV4-1	ASSQVSSYGYT
TRBJ2-2	TRBV27	ASSLLRGLAGVGGELF
TRBJ2-1	TRBV28	ASSFSSGRRHNEQF
TRBJ1-2	TRBV7-9	ASSLAFGRGDYGYT
TRBJ2-1	TRBV30	AWSVGLAGVKEQF
TRBJ2-7	TRBV18	ASSPTMTDRNEQY
TRBJ1-1	TRBV5-1	ASTPGQQHTEAF
TRBJ1-2	TRBV10-1	ASSGQFPNYGYT
TRBJ1-3	TRBV6-5	ASSFGTSSGNTIY
TRBJ2-7	TRBV6-6	ASRRDSPYEQY
TRBJ1-3	TRBV30	AWSVRGSGNTIY
TRBJ1-1	TRBV7-2	ASSPIVQGSTEAF
TRBJ1-3	TRBV19	ASSFTGPGNTIY
TRBJ1-6	TRBV28	ASSLNGVVNSPLH
TRBJ2-7	TRBV4-3	ASSQVFEVTYEQY
TRBJ2-7	TRBV9	ASSFGLVGEQY
TRBJ1-2	TRBV7-9	ASSYTGGAYGYT
TRBJ1-1	TRBV4-2	ASSQPGVMNTEAF
TRBJ2-5	TRBV7-3	ASSLGAGEETQY
TRBJ2-3	TRBV5-4	ASSWAGTSVTDTQY
TRBJ1-2	TRBV29-1	SVDTQGHYGYT
TRBJ2-5	TRBV7-2	ASSLERGGSAETQY
TRBJ1-6	TRBV5-1	ASSLGAGLSYNSPLH
TRBJ1-1	TRBV3-1/TRBV3-2	ASSQVGRGRTEAF
TRBJ1-5	TRBV11-1	ASSLATGGTQH
TRBJ1-2	TRBV27	ASSFTGASGYT
TRBJ1-2	TRBV27	ASSLSTGIGGYT
TRBJ1-4	TRBV28	ASSGRGNSEKLF
TRBJ2-3	TRBV20-1	SASLQTSTDTQY
TRBJ2-1	TRBV27	ASSFEPTSYNEQF
TRBJ1-1	TRBV18	ASSPGHFGLGSTEAF
TRBJ2-1	TRBV7-9	ASSPRQGYYNEQF
TRBJ2-5	TRBV27	ASSFSRVSETQY
TRBJ2-3	TRBV24-1	ATSGGLAVNTDTQY
TRBJ2-2	TRBV10-3	AISGSSGRATGELF
TRBJ2-1	TRBV19	ASRLTRNNEQF
TRBJ1-2	TRBV2	ASTEVRYTRNGYT
TRBJ2-3	TRBV11-2	ASSPGPGDGRDTQY
TRBJ2-1	TRBV7-6	ASSLEIQGISYNEQF
TRBJ2-5	TRBV7-6	ASSLTQGQETQY
TRBJ1-5	TRBV11-2	ASSFGTGRPQH
TRBJ2-5	TRBV5-1	ASSLMEGQRETQY
TRBJ1-4	TRBV5-6	ASSVGPGSGNEKLF
TRBJ2-2	TRBV5-1	ASSLAAAVGAGELF